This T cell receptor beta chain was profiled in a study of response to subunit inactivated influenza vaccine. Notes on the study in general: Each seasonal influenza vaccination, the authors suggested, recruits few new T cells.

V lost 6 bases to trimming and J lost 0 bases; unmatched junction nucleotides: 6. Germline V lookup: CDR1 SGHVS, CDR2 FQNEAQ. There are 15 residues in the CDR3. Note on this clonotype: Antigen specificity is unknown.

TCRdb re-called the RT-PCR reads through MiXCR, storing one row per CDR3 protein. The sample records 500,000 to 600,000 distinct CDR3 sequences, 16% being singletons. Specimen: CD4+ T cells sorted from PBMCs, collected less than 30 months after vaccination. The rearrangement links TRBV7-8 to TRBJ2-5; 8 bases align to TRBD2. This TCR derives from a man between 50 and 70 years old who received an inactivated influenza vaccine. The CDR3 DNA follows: TGTGCCAGCAGGCCGGGAGGGTCGTACCAAGAGACCCAGTACTTC. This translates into CASRPGGSYQETQYF.